This T cell receptor beta chain was captured in a study of blood T cell repertoires in COVID-19. J gave up 8 bases and V 3 bases, and 4 bases lay outside the gene matches. This CDR3 has 12 residues. Germline CDR1 and CDR2: GTSNPN and SVGIG (reference sequence). In its sample, this clone was seen a few times. TCRdb's table, derived via immunoSEQ multiplex PCR, lists solely in-frame clones and lacks some. The profile shows almost 200,000 clones, 80% to 90% of them singletons. Participant-given clinical history determined each cohort assignment. What the recovered Cohort 3 donors had was two negative PCRs, clearance, or symptom resolution.

Sample: PBMCs or T cells enriched from blood (not recorded which). This chain links TRBV30 with TRBJ1-2; 9 bases agree with TRBD1. This clonotype was obtained from a woman aged 18-30 years who had recovered from COVID-19. CDR3 residues: CAWRGQGGGYTF. The CDR3 DNA reads TGTGCCTGGAGGGGACAGGGAGGCGGCTACACCTTC.